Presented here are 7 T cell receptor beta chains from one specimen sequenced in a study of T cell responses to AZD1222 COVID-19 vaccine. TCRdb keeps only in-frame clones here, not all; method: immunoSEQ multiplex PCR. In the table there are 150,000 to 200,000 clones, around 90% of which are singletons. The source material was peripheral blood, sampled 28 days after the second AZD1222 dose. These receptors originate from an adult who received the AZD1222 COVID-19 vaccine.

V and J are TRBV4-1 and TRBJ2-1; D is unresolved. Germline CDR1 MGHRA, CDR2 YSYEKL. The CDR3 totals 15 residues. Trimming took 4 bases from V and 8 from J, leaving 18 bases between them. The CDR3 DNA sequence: TGCGCCAGCAGCCCTCTTAGGCGCCCTAAGGATGAGCAGTTCTTC. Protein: CASSPLRRPKDEQFF.

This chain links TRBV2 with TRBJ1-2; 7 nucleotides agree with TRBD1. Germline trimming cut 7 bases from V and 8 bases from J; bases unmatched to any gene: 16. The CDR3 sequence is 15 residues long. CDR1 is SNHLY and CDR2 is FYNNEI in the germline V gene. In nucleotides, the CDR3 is TGTGCCAGCATCCAGACAGGGTTGGGTGACATGGGCTACACCTTC. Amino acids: CASIQTGLGDMGYTF. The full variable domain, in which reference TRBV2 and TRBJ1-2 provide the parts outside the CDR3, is EPEVTQTPSHQVTQMGQEVILRCVPISNHLYFYWYRQILGQKVEFLVSFYNNEISEKSEIFDDQFSVERPDGSNFTLKIRSTKLEDSAMYFCASIQTGLGDMGYTFGSGTRLTVV.

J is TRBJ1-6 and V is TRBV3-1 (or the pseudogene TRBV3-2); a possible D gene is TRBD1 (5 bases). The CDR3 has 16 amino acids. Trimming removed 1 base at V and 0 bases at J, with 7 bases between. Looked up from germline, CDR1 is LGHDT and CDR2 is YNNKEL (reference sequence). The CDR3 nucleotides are TGTGCCAGCAGCCAAGCAGGGAGCTCCTATAATTCACCCCTCCACTTT. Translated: CASSQAGSSYNSPLHF.

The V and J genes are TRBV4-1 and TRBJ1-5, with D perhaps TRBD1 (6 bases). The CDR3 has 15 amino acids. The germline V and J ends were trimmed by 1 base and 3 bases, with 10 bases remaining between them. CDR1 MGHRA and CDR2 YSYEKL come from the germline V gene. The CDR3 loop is CASSQVPGANQPQHF. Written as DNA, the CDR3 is TGCGCCAGCAGCCAAGTCCCGGGGGCCAATCAGCCCCAGCATTTT.

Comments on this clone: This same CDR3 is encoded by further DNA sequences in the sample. The CDR3 sequence: CASSPGDYGYTF. The CDR3 coding sequence is TGTGCCAGCAGCCCAGGGGACTATGGCTACACCTTC. The chain carries TRBV5-6 and TRBJ1-2, with D perhaps matching TRBD1 (6 bases). In germline, CDR1 is SGHDT, CDR2 YYEEEE. Trimming removed 4 bases at V and 3 bases at J, with 7 bases between. This CDR3 is built from 12 residues. Combining the CDR3 with reference TRBV5-6 and TRBJ1-2 gives the whole variable domain DAGVTQSPTHLIKTRGQQVTLRCSPKSGHDTVSWYQQALGQGPQFIFQYYEEEERQRGNFPDRFSGHQFPNYSSELNVNALLLGDSALYLCASSPGDYGYTFGSGTRLTVV.

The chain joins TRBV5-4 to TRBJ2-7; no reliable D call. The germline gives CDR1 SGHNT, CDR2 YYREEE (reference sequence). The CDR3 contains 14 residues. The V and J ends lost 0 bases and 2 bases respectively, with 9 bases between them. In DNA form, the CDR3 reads TGTGCCAGCAGCTTGGGAACATCAACCTACGAGCAGTACTTC. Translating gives CASSLGTSTYEQYF.

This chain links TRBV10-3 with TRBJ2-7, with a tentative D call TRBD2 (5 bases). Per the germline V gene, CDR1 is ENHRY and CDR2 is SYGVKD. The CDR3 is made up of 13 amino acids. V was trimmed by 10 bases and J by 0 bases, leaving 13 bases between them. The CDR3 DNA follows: TGTGCCACCCAAAGCGGCCTCTCCTACGAGCAGTACTTC. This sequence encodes CATQSGLSYEQYF.